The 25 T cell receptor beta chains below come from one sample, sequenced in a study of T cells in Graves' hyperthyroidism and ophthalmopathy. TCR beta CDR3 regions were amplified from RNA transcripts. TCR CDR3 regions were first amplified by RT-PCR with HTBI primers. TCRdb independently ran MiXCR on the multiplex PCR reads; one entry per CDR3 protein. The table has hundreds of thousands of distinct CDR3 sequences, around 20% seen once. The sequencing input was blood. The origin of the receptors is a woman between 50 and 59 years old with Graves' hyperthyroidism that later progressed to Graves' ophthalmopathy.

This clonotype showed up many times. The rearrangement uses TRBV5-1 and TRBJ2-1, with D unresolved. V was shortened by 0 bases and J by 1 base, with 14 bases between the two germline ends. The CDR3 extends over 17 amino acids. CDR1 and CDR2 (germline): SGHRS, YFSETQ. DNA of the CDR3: TGCGCCAGCAGCTTGGTAGGAAACCTACTTTCCTACAATGAGCAGTTCTTC. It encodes CASSLVGNLLSYNEQFF.

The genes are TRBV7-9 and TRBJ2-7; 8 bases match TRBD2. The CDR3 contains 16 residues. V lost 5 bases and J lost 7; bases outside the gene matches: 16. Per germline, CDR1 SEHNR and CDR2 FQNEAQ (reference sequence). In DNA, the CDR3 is TGTGCCAGCAGCCTCTATCGGAGCGGGGGACCGGGGGAGCAGTACTTC. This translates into CASSLYRSGGPGEQYF.

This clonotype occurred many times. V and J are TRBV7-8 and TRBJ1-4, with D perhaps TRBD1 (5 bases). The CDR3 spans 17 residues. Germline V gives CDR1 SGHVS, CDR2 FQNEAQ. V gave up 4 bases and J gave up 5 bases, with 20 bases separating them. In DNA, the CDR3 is TGTGCCAGCAGCTCCCCCGGGTGGGGCAGACCGAATGAAAAACTGTTTTTT. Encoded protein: CASSSPGWGRPNEKLFF.

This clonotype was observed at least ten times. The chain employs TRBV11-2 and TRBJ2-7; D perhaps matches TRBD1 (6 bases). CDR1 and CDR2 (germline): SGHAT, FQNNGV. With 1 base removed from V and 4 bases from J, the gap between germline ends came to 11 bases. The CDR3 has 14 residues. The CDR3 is CASSLVGRGYEQYF. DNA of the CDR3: TGTGCCAGCAGCTTAGTGGGAAGGGGGTACGAGCAGTACTTC.

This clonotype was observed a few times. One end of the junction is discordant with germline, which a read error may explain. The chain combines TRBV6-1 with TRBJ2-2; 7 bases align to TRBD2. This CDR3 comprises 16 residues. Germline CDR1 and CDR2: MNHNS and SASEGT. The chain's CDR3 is CASSERAPGGSGEMFF. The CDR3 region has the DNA TGTGCCAGCAGTGAAAGGGCACCCGGGGGGTCTGGGGAGATGTTTTTT.

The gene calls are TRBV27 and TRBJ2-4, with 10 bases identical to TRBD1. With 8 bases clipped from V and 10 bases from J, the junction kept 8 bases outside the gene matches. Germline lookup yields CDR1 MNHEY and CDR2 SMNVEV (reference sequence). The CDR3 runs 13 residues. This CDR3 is CASQRGQGNIQYF. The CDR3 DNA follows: TGTGCCAGCCAACGGGGACAGGGGAATATTCAGTACTTC.

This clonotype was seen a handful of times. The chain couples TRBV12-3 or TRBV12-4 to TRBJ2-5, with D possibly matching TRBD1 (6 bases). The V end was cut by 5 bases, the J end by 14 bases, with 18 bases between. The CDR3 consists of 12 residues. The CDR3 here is CASSASTGVYYF. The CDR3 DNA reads TGTGCCAGCAGTGCCTCGACAGGAGTTTACTACTTC.

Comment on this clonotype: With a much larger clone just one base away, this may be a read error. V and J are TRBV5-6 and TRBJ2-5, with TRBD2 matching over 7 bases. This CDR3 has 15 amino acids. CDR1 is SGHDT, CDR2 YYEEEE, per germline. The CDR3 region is CAGSLVASGQETQYF. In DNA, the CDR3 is TGTGCCGGCAGCTTGGTGGCTAGCGGACAAGAGACCCAGTACTTC. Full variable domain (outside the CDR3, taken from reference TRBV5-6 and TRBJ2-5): DAGVTQSPTHLIKTRGQQVTLRCSPKSGHDTVSWYQQALGQGPQFIFQYYEEEERQRGNFPDRFSGHQFPNYSSELNVNALLLGDSALYLCAGSLVASGQETQYFGPGTRLLVL.

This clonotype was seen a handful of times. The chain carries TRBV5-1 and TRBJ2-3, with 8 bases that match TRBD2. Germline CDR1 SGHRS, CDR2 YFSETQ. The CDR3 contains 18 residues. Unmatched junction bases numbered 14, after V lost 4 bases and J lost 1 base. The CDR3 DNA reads TGCGCCAGCAGCCTCAAGCGGGGGACTTCAGATCGCACAGATACGCAGTATTTT. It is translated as CASSLKRGTSDRTDTQYF.

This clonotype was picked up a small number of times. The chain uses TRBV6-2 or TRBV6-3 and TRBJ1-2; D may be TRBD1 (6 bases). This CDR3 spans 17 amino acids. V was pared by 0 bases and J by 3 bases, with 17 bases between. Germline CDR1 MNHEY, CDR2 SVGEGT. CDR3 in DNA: TGTGCCAGCAGTTACTCGGAGGGAAAAGGGGGATACTATGGCTACACCTTC. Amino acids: CASSYSEGKGGYYGYTF.

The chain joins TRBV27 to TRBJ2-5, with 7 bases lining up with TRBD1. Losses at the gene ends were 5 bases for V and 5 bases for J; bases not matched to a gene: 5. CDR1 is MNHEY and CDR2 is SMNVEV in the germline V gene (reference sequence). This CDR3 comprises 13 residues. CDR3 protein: CASSGTGDETQYF. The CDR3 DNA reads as TGTGCCAGCAGTGGCACAGGGGACGAGACCCAGTACTTC.

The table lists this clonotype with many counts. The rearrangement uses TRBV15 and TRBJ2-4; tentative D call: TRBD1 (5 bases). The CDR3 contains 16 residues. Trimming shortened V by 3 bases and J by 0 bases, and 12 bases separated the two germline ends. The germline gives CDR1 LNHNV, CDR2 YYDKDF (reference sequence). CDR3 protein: CATSRAGLLAKNIQYF. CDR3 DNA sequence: TGTGCCACCAGCAGGGCAGGGTTACTAGCCAAAAACATTCAGTACTTC. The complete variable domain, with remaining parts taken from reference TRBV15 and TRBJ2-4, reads DAMVIQNPRYQVTQFGKPVTLSCSQTLNHNVMYWYQQKSSQAPKLLFHYYDKDFNNEADTPDNFQSRRPNTSFCFLDIRSPGLGDTAMYLCATSRAGLLAKNIQYFGAGTRLSVL.

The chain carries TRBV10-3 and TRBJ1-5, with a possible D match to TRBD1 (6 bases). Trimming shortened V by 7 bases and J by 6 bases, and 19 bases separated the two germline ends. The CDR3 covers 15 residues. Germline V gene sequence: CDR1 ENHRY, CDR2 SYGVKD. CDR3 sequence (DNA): TGTGCCATCAAGGGGGACGGCGACTCGGTTCAGCCCCAGCATTTT. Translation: CAIKGDGDSVQPQHF.

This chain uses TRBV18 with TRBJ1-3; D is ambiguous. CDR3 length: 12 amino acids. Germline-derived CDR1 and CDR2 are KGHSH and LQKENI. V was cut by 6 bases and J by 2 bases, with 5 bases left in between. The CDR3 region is CASSAAGNTIYF. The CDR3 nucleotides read TGTGCCAGCTCCGCCGCTGGAAACACCATATATTTT.

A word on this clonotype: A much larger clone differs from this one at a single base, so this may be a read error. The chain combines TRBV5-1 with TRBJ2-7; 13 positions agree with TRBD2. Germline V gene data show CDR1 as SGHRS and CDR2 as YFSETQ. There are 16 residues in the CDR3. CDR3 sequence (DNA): TGCGCCAGCAGCCACCGACTAGCGGGGGGACCCTACAAGCAGTACTTC. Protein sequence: CASSHRLAGGPYKQYF.

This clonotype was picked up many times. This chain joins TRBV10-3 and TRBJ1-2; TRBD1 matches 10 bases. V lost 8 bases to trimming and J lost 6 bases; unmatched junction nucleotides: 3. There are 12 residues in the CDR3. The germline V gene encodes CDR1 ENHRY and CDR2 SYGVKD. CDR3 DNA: TGTGCCATCGGGACAGGGGCCGATGGCTACACCTTC. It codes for CAIGTGADGYTF.

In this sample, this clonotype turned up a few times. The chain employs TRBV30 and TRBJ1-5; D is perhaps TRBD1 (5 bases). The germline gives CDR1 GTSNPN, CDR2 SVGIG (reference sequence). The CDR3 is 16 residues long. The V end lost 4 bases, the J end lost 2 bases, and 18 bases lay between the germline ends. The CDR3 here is CAWTSGTGRGNQPQHF. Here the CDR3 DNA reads TGTGCCTGGACCTCCGGAACGGGGCGAGGCAATCAGCCCCAGCATTTT. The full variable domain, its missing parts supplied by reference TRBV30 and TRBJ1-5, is SQTIHQWPATLVQPVGSPLSLECTVEGTSNPNLYWYRQAAGRGLQLLFYSVGIGQISSEVPQNLSASRPQDRQFILSSKKLLLSDSGFYLCAWTSGTGRGNQPQHFGDGTRLSIL.

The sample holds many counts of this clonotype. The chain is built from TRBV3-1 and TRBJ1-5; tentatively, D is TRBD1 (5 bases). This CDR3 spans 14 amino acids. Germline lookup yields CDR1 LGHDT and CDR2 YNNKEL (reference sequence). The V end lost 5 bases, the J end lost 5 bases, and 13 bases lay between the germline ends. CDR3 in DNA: TGTGCCAGCAGCGTCGCAGGGTCGTATCAGCCCCAGCATTTT. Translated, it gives CASSVAGSYQPQHF.

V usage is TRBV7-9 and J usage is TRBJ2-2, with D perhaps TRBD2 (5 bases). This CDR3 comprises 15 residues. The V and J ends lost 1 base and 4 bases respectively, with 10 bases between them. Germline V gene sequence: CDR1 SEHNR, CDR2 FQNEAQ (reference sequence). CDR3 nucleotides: TGTGCCAGCAGCTTAGTAGCGTCCGGCACCGGGGAGCTGTTTTTT. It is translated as CASSLVASGTGELFF.

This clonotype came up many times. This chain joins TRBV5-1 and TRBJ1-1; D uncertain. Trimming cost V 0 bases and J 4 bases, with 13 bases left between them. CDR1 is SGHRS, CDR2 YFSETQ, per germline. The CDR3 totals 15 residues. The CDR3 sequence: CASSLEAQVGTEAFF. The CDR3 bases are TGCGCCAGCAGCTTGGAAGCTCAGGTTGGCACTGAAGCTTTCTTT.

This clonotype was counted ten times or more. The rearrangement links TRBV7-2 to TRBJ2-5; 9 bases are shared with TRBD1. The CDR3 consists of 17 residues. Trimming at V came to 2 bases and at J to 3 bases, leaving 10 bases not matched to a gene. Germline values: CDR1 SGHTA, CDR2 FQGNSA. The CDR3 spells CASSLKLGTGREETQYF. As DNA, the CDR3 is TGTGCCAGCAGCTTAAAGTTGGGGACAGGGCGCGAAGAGACCCAGTACTTC.

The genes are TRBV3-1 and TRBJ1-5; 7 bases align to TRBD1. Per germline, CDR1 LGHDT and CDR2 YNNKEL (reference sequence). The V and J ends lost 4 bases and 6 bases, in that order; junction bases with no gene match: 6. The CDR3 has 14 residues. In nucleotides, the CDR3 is TGTGCCAGCAGCCCTGGTAACAGGGGTCAGCCCCAGCATTTT. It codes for CASSPGNRGQPQHF.

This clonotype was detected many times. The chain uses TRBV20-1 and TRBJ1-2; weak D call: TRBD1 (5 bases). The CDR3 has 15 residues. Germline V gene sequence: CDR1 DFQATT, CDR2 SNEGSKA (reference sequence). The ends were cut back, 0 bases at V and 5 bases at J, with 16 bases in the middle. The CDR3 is CSARETPGTGYGYTF. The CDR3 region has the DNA TGCAGTGCTAGAGAGACCCCAGGGACGGGTTATGGCTACACCTTC.

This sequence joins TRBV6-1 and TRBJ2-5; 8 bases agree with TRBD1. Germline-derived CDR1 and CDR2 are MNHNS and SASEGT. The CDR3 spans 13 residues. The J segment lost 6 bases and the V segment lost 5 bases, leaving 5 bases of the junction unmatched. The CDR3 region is CASSPDRVKTQYF. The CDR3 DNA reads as TGTGCCAGCAGTCCGGACAGGGTAAAGACCCAGTACTTC.

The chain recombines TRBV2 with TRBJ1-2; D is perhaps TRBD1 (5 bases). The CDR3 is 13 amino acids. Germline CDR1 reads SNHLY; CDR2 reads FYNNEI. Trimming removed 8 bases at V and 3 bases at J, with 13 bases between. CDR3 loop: CASQTEMYYGYTF. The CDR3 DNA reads TGTGCCAGCCAGACAGAGATGTACTATGGCTACACCTTC.